This paragraph covers one TCR beta chain sequence. What it binds is not known. This PCR relied on a set of 60 Vbeta primers and 13 Jbeta primers. Here immunoSEQ multiplex PCR was the method, and the copy in TCRdb shows in-frame clones only, minus some. The sample lists some 150,000 clones, roughly 81% seen once, with 2% to 2.5% in the top ten. This entry is derived from a study of cytomegalovirus exposure and HLA in healthy donors. Study-wide points: A later analysis revealed that TCR association rates differed between HLA loci, peaking at DRB1 and bottoming out at HLA-C. Accurate prediction of HLA-A and HLA-B alleles (for most subjects) was reportedly achieved from TCR beta sequences. A cluster of highly shared sequence variants was likely a sequencing artifact. In a later analysis, a missense DCLRE1C variant was linked to TCR beta V- and J-gene trimming.

The CDR3 sequence is 15 residues long. Germline CDR1 and CDR2: SEHNR and FQNEAQ (reference sequence). Trimming shortened V by 0 bases and J by 9 bases, and 18 bases separated the two germline ends. This chain joins TRBV7-9 and TRBJ2-7; possible D gene TRBD2, 5 bases. Specimen: PBMCs. This TCR derives from a young woman in good health and CMV-seronegative. DNA of the CDR3: TGTGCCAGCAGCTTAGCGCAGGCCGGGATCGAGGGGCAGTACTTC. Its protein is CASSLAQAGIEGQYF.